These 7 T cell receptor beta chains share one sample of origin, sequenced in a study of Graves' ophthalmopathy and Graves' hyperthyroidism. The TCR beta CDR3 regions underwent amplification from RNA transcripts. HTBI primers served in a first-round RT-PCR, which a second-round multiplex PCR followed. TCRdb fed the multiplex PCR reads into MiXCR, producing one record per CDR3 protein. The sample lists approximately 700,000 distinct CDR3 sequences, about two fifths seen once, with 2.5% to 3.5% in the top ten. The sequenced material came from peripheral blood. The source of these receptors is an adult man with Graves' ophthalmopathy.

This clonotype was seen a handful of times. An end of the junction does not agree with germline; a read error may underlie this. V gene TRBV19 combines with J gene TRBJ1-4; D is undetermined. In germline, CDR1 is LNHDA, CDR2 SQIVND (reference sequence). This CDR3 comprises 11 residues. The CDR3 region has the DNA TGTGCCAGTAGAATAGGTGAAAAACTGTTTTTT. Encoded protein: CASRIGEKLFF. Full variable domain (remainder filled in from reference TRBV19 and TRBJ1-4): DGGITQSPKYLFRKEGQNVTLSCEQNLNHDAMYWYRQDPGQGLRLIYYSQIVNDFQKGDIAEGYSVSREKKESFPLTVTSAQKNPTAFYLCASRIGEKLFFGSGTQLSVL.

This CDR3 is CARPSQGSLYEQYF. The CDR3 DNA follows: TGTGCTAGACCGTCCCAGGGGTCCCTCTACGAGCAGTACTTC. The chain is built from TRBV10-3 and TRBJ2-7; weak D call: TRBD1 (6 bases). Germline V gene lookup returns CDR1 ENHRY and CDR2 SYGVKD. CDR3 length: 14 residues.

V and J are TRBV10-3 and TRBJ2-7, with 9 bases lining up with TRBD2. Germline assignment: CDR1 ENHRY and CDR2 SYGVKD. With 4 bases clipped from V and 3 bases from J, the junction kept 4 bases outside the gene matches. The CDR3 is made up of 14 amino acids. CDR3 sequence (DNA): TGTGCCATCAGTGCTAGCGGGGACAACTACGAGCAGTACTTC. Its translation: CAISASGDNYEQYF.

In its sample, this clonotype was seen a few times. V gene TRBV4-1 combines with J gene TRBJ1-6, with no clear D. With 0 bases removed from V and 0 bases from J, the gap between germline ends came to 6 bases. CDR3 length equals 16 residues. CDR1 and CDR2 (germline): MGHRA, YSYEKL. Here the CDR3 DNA reads TGCGCCAGCAGCCAAGACGCTTACTCCTATAATTCACCCCTCCACTTT. This sequence encodes CASSQDAYSYNSPLHF.

About this clonotype: This clone may be a read error of a much larger clone one base away. This sequence joins TRBV7-6 and TRBJ2-2; no firm D call. Trimming stripped 7 bases from V and 5 bases from J, with 11 bases between. The CDR3 extends over 13 amino acids. Germline V CDR1 and CDR2: SGHVS, FNYEAQ. This CDR3 is CASNTRITGELFF. The CDR3 region has the DNA TGTGCCAGCAACACGAGGATTACCGGGGAGCTGTTTTTT.

As concerns this clonotype: The germline gene is not matched at one end of the junction; a read error may be the cause. The CDR3, as DNA: TGTGCCACCACTCTCTCGAGCTCCTACGGGCAGTACTTC. It is translated as CATTLSSSYGQYF. This chain joins TRBV19 and TRBJ2-7; D unclear. The germline V gene encodes CDR1 LNHDA and CDR2 SQIVND (reference sequence). The CDR3 contains 13 residues.

This chain joins TRBV25-1 and TRBJ1-5, with 7 bases identical to TRBD1. Looked up from germline, CDR1 is MGHDK and CDR2 is SYGVNS. The V and J ends lost 9 bases and 0 bases, in that order; junction bases with no gene match: 11. The CDR3 extends over 16 amino acids. CDR3 sequence reads: CARSRTGQDSNQPQHF. The DNA of the CDR3 is TGTGCCAGAAGTCGGACAGGACAAGATAGCAATCAGCCCCAGCATTTT.